These 21 T cell receptor beta chains came from one sample sequenced in a study of T cells in Graves' hyperthyroidism and ophthalmopathy. RNA transcripts yielded amplified TCR beta CDR3 regions. When the TCR CDR3 underwent first-round RT-PCR, the HTBI primer set was used. TCRdb fed the multiplex PCR reads into MiXCR, producing one record per CDR3 protein. The sample carries about 560,000 distinct CDR3 sequences, 15% to 20% recorded once. Input material: blood. The receptors derive from a woman between 18 and 30 years old with Graves' hyperthyroidism.

The table lists this clonotype with many counts. The V and J genes are TRBV12-3 or TRBV12-4 and TRBJ2-1; 10 nucleotides agree with TRBD2. The V gene end was trimmed by 6 bases and the J gene end by 5 bases; junction bases not matched to a gene: 10. The CDR3 runs to 16 residues. The CDR3 region has the DNA TGTGCCAGCAGCAGCCCGGGGCTAGCGGGGGACAATGAGCAGTTCTTC. Translating gives CASSSPGLAGDNEQFF.

The table lists this clonotype with a few counts. Here the CDR3 DNA reads TGCGCCAGCAGCCAAGGAGTAATAGTGTCAGAGGCTGACTATGGCTACACCTTC. This encodes CASSQGVIVSEADYGYTF. The chain combines TRBV4-3 with TRBJ1-2; D not certain. V was shortened by 1 base and J by 3 bases, with 21 bases between the two germline ends. CDR1 and CDR2 (germline): LGHNA, YSLEER. The CDR3 loop spans 18 amino acids.

There are many counts of this clonotype. V gene TRBV11-2 combines with J gene TRBJ2-5, with no clear D. Germline CDR1 reads SGHAT; CDR2 reads FQNNGV. Trimming pared 5 bases from V and 5 bases from J, leaving 15 bases between. The CDR3 sequence is 14 residues long. The CDR3 DNA sequence: TGTGCCAGCAGCCGGACGCAATTTATCGAGACCCAGTACTTC. This gives the protein CASSRTQFIETQYF.

This clonotype was detected many times. This CDR3 reads CASSYSHRTSGRAFYEQFF. CDR3 bases: TGTGCCAGCAGTTACAGCCATCGGACTAGCGGGAGGGCCTTCTATGAGCAGTTCTTC. The genes are TRBV6-2 or TRBV6-3 and TRBJ2-1; 15 nucleotides match TRBD2. CDR3 length equals 19 residues. Germline loops: CDR1 MNHEY, CDR2 SVGEGT. The V and J ends lost 2 bases and 8 bases, in that order; junction bases with no gene match: 13.

This clonotype was found a few times. CDR3 sequence reads: CASSYGPGQPYEQYF. Written as DNA, the CDR3 is TGTGCCAGTAGTTACGGGCCAGGCCAGCCCTACGAGCAGTACTTC. The V call is TRBV19, the J call TRBJ2-7; D is ambiguous. Between the trimmed V and J ends, which lost 5 bases and 2 bases, there was a span of 16 bases. CDR1 LNHDA and CDR2 SQIVND come from the germline V gene (reference sequence). The CDR3 has 15 amino acids.

This sequence joins TRBV20-1 and TRBJ1-2; 9 nucleotides line up with TRBD1. Germline-derived CDR1 and CDR2 are DFQATT and SNEGSKA (reference sequence). The trim removed 4 bases at V and 7 bases at J, leaving 10 bases unmatched. The length of the CDR3 is 14 residues. The CDR3: CSATWDRDEVGYTF. In DNA, the CDR3 is TGCAGTGCTACATGGGACAGGGATGAGGTTGGCTACACCTTC.

The chain couples TRBV4-2 to TRBJ2-3; D perhaps matches TRBD1 (6 bases). Germline V CDR1 and CDR2: LGHNA, YNFKEQ. The ends were cut back, 5 bases at V and 2 bases at J, with 14 bases in the middle. CDR3 size: 15 residues. This CDR3 is CASSYRQELTDTQYF. CDR3 nucleotide sequence: TGTGCCAGCAGCTACCGACAGGAGCTCACAGATACGCAGTATTTT.

This clonotype was seen ten or more times. V and J are TRBV29-1 and TRBJ1-2, with 8 bases identical to TRBD1. Germline lookup yields CDR1 SQVTM and CDR2 ANQGSEA. The CDR3 extends over 13 amino acids. The V segment lost 1 base and the J segment 7 bases; nucleotides outside the gene matches: 5. Here the CDR3 reads CSVEGRQGTGYTF. The CDR3 DNA reads TGCAGCGTTGAAGGACGACAGGGGACTGGCTACACCTTC.

With regard to this clonotype: This could be a read error, since a much larger clone is one nucleotide away. The rearrangement uses TRBV9 and TRBJ2-7; tentative D call: TRBD1 (6 bases). Germline V lookup: CDR1 SGDLS, CDR2 YYNGEE. V lost 0 bases to trimming and J lost 0 bases, with 10 bases between them. The CDR3 length is 15 residues. This CDR3 reads CASSVGQAYSYEQYF. In DNA form, the CDR3 reads TGTGCCAGCAGCGTAGGACAGGCCTACTCCTACGAGCAGTACTTC.

J is TRBJ1-1 and V is TRBV12-3 or TRBV12-4; no firm D call. With 4 bases removed from V and 7 bases from J, the gap between germline ends came to 7 bases. This CDR3 has 11 residues. CDR3 nucleotides: TGTGCCAGCAGTTCATTGGGTGAAGCTTTCTTT. It yields the protein CASSSLGEAFF.

For the CDR3, the DNA is TGTGCCAGTAGTATAGGACTAGCGGGAGCTCGGGGGCAGTTCTTC. This translates into CASSIGLAGARGQFF. This chain connects TRBV19 to TRBJ2-1, with TRBD2 identical over 12 bases. The germline CDR1 and CDR2 sequences are LNHDA and SQIVND (reference sequence). V trimming: 1 base; J trimming: 12 bases; junction bases outside the gene matches: 7. The CDR3 spans 15 residues.

The chain uses TRBV3-1 and TRBJ2-7; D gene uncertain. Trimming pared 1 base from V and 0 bases from J, leaving 7 bases between. The germline V gene has CDR1 LGHDT and CDR2 YNNKEL (reference sequence). CDR3 length equals 14 residues. CDR3 bases: TGTGCCAGCAGCCAAGGGCCCGGCTCCTACGAGCAGTACTTC. Protein: CASSQGPGSYEQYF.

In this sample, this clonotype turned up many times. The chain links TRBV12-3 or TRBV12-4 to TRBJ1-1, with TRBD1 identical over 9 bases. The length of the CDR3 is 17 residues. J lost 1 base, V lost 7 bases, and 13 bases had no gene match. CDR3 DNA: TGTGCCAGCACCCTCACCCCGGGACAGGGTAAGAACACTGAAGCTTTCTTT. Translation: CASTLTPGQGKNTEAFF.

The table lists this clonotype with many counts. The chain is built from TRBV20-1 and TRBJ1-4; tentative D call: TRBD1 (6 bases). The V end lost 3 bases, the J end lost 0 bases, and 8 bases lay between the germline ends. Per the germline V gene, CDR1 is DFQATT and CDR2 is SNEGSKA (reference sequence). The CDR3 sequence is 14 residues long. CDR3: CSARDSATNEKLFF. CDR3 in DNA: TGCAGTGCTAGGGACAGTGCAACTAATGAAAAACTGTTTTTT.

The rearrangement uses TRBV4-3 and TRBJ2-6; D not resolved. Germline assignment: CDR1 LGHNA and CDR2 YSLEER. This CDR3 comprises 17 residues. Trimming removed 0 bases from V and 0 bases from J, with 9 bases in between. As DNA, the CDR3 is TGCGCCAGCAGCCAAGAAGGCGGTCTCTCTGGGGCCAACGTCCTGACTTTC. Protein: CASSQEGGLSGANVLTF.

The CDR3, as DNA: TGTGCCAGCAGCTTACAGGGGTGGGACACCGGGGAGCTGTTTTTT. Translated, it gives CASSLQGWDTGELFF. This chain connects TRBV11-3 to TRBJ2-2; TRBD1 is a possible D gene (6 bases). Germline V gives CDR1 SGHNT, CDR2 YENEEA. V gave up 2 bases and J gave up 3 bases, with 10 bases separating them. There are 15 residues in the CDR3.

This clonotype was counted many times. V gene TRBV12-5 combines with J gene TRBJ1-4; 7 nucleotides line up with TRBD1. This CDR3 contains 16 residues. The trim removed 6 bases at V and 7 bases at J, leaving 14 bases unmatched. Germline-derived CDR1 and CDR2 are LGHNT and FRNRAP. The DNA of the CDR3 is TGTGCTAGTGGCACAAACAGGGGTGAGAGCGGTGAAAAACTGTTTTTT. It yields the protein CASGTNRGESGEKLFF.

There are many counts of this clonotype. V gene TRBV18 combines with J gene TRBJ1-1; the D is unclear. Germline-derived CDR1 and CDR2 are KGHSH and LQKENI. Trimming stripped 1 base from V and 3 bases from J, with 6 bases between. The CDR3 consists of 13 residues. CDR3 residues: CASSPRSDTEAFF. Here the CDR3 DNA reads TGTGCCAGCTCACCACGATCGGACACTGAAGCTTTCTTT.

This clonotype has just a few counts. V and J are TRBV2 and TRBJ2-1, with TRBD1 matching 7 bases. J lost 0 bases, V lost 6 bases, and 11 bases had no gene match. The CDR3 is 17 residues long. Germline CDR1 is SNHLY and CDR2 is FYNNEI. This CDR3 reads CASRNRQGPYSYNEQFF. CDR3 sequence (DNA): TGTGCCAGCAGGAACCGACAGGGCCCCTACTCCTACAATGAGCAGTTCTTC.

This clonotype has more than one count but fewer than ten. The chain links TRBV10-3 to TRBJ2-1; 13 bases are shared with TRBD2. Germline V gene lookup returns CDR1 ENHRY and CDR2 SYGVKD. This CDR3 is built from 15 residues. The V and J ends lost 4 bases and 7 bases, in that order; junction bases with no gene match: 4. The CDR3 here is CAISVLLAGGNEQFF. The CDR3 bases are TGTGCCATCAGTGTCTTACTAGCGGGGGGGAATGAGCAGTTCTTC.

In its sample, this clonotype was seen many times. The CDR3 DNA follows: TGTGCCAGCAGCTTAGGACAGGCACTCGGCGAGCAGTACTTC. This codes for CASSLGQALGEQYF. The V call is TRBV11-2, the J call TRBJ2-7, with D tentatively TRBD1 (6 bases). The CDR3 covers 14 residues. Germline V CDR1 and CDR2: SGHAT, FQNNGV. Deletions cut 1 base from V and 6 bases from J, with 13 bases between. Looking up the rest from reference TRBV11-2 and TRBJ2-7 gives the full variable domain: EAGVAQSPRYKIIEKRQSVAFWCNPISGHATLYWYQQILGQGPKLLIQFQNNGVVDDSQLPKDRFSAERLKGVDSTLKIQPAKLEDSAVYLCASSLGQALGEQYFGPGTRLTVT.